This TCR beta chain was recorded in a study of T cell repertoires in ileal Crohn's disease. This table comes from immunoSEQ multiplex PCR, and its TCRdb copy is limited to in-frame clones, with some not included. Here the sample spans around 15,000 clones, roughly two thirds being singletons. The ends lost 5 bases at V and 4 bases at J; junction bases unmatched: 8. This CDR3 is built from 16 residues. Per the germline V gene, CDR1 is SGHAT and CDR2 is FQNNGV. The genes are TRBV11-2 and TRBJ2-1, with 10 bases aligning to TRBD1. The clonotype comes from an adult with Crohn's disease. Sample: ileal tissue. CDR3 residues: CASSPLTGGVYNEQFF. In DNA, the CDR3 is TGTGCCAGCAGCCCCCTGACAGGGGGCGTTTACAATGAGCAGTTCTTC.